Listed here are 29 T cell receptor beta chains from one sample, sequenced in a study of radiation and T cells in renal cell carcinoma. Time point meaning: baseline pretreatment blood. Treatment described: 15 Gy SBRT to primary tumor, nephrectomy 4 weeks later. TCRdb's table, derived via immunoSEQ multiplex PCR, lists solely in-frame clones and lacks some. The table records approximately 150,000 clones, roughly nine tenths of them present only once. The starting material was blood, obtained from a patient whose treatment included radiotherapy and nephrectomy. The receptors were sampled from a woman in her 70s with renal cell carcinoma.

CDR3 residues: CASSFDIRNQPQHF. The CDR3 DNA reads TGTGCCAGCAGCTTTGACATCCGCAATCAGCCCCAGCATTTT. This chain links TRBV5-4 with TRBJ1-5; D uncertain. V was trimmed by 2 bases and J by 2 bases, leaving 8 bases between them. Germline assignment: CDR1 SGHNT and CDR2 YYREEE (reference sequence). The CDR3 runs to 14 residues.

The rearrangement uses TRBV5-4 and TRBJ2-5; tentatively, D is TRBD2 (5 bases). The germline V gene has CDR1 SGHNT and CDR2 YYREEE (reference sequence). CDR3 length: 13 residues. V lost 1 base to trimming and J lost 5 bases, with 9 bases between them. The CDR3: CASSLPGEETQYF. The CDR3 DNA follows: TGTGCCAGCAGCTTGCCCGGGGAGGAGACCCAGTACTTC.

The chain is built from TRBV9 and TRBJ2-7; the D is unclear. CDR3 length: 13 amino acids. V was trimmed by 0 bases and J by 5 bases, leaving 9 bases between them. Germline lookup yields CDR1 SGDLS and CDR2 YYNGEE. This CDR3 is CASSVGPRDEQYF. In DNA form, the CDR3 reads TGTGCCAGCAGCGTAGGTCCCCGGGACGAGCAGTACTTC.

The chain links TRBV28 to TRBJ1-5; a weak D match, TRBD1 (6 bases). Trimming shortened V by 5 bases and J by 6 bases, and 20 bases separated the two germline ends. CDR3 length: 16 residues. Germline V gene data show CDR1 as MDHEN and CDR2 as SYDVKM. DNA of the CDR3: TGTGCCAGCAGTCCCGCCCGGACAGCCCATGGTCAGCCCCAGCATTTT. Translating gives CASSPARTAHGQPQHF.

Here the CDR3 reads CASRGTGGAKDNQPQHF. In DNA, the CDR3 is TGTGCCAGTAGAGGGACAGGGGGCGCAAAGGACAATCAGCCCCAGCATTTT. V and J are TRBV19 and TRBJ1-5; 12 bases fit TRBD1. The CDR3 has 17 amino acids. V lost 6 bases to trimming and J lost 3 bases; unmatched junction nucleotides: 9. Per the germline V gene, CDR1 is LNHDA and CDR2 is SQIVND (reference sequence).

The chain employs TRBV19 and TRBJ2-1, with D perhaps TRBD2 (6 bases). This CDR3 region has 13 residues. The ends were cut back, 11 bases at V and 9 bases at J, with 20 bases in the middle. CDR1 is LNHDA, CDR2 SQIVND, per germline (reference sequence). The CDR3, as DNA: TGTGCCGCGGGATTGTCCCCCAAGGGTGAGCAGTTCTTC. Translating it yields CAAGLSPKGEQFF.

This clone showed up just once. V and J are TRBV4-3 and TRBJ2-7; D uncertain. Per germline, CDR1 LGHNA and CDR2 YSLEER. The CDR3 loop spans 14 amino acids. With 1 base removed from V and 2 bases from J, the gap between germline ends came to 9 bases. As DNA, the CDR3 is TGCGCCAGCAGCCAAGGGGAAGGGCCCTACGAGCAGTACTTC. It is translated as CASSQGEGPYEQYF.

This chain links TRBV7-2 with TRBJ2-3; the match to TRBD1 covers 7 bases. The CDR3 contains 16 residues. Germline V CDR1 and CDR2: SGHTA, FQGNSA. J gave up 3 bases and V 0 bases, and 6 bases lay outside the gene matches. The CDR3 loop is CASSLARAGGTDTQYF. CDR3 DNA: TGTGCCAGCAGCTTAGCGCGGGCAGGGGGTACAGATACGCAGTATTTT.

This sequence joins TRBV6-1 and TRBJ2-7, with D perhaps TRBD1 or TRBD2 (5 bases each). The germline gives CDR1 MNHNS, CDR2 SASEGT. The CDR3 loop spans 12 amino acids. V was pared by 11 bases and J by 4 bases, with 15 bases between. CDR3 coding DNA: TGTGCCTGTTCGGGGACCGGGTACGAGCAGTACTTC. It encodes CACSGTGYEQYF.

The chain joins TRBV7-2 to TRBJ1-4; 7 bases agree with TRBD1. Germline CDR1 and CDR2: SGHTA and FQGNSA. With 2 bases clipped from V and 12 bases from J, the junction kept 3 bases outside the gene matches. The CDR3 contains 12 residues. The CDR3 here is CASSLNRGQLFF. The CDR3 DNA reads TGTGCCAGCAGCTTAAACAGGGGACAACTGTTTTTT.

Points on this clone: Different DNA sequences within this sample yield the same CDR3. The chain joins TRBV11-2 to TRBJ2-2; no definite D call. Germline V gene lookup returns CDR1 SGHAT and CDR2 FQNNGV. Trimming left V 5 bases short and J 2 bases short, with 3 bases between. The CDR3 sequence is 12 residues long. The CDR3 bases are TGTGCCAGCAGCCCAAACACCGGGGAGCTGTTTTTT. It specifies CASSPNTGELFF.

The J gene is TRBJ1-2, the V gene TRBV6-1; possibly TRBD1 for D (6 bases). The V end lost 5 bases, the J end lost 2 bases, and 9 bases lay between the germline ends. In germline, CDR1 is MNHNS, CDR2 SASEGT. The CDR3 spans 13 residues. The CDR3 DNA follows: TGTGCCAGCAGTCGAGGACAGAACTATGGCTACACCTTC. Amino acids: CASSRGQNYGYTF.

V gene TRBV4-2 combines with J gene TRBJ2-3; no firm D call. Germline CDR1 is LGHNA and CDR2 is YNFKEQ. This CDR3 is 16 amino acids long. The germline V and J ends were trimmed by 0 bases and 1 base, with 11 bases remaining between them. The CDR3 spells CASSQDGQQGTDTQYF. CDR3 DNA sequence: TGTGCCAGCAGCCAAGATGGGCAGCAGGGCACAGATACGCAGTATTTT.

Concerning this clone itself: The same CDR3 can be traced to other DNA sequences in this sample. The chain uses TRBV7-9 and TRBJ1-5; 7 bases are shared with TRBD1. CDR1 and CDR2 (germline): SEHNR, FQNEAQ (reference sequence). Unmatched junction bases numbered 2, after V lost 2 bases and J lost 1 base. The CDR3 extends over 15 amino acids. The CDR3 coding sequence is TGTGCCAGCAGCTTATCACAGGGGAGCAATCAGCCCCAGCATTTT. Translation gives CASSLSQGSNQPQHF.

CDR3 sequence reads: CASSRGGAGYTF. The CDR3 nucleotides read TGTGCCAGTAGCAGAGGGGGGGCTGGCTACACCTTC. The rearrangement uses TRBV19 and TRBJ1-2; D is perhaps TRBD1 (6 bases). The CDR3 contains 12 residues. Per germline, CDR1 LNHDA and CDR2 SQIVND (reference sequence). V shed 6 bases and J shed 7 bases, with 12 bases lying between them. Together with reference TRBV19 and TRBJ1-2, the CDR3 gives the full variable domain: DGGITQSPKYLFRKEGQNVTLSCEQNLNHDAMYWYRQDPGQGLRLIYYSQIVNDFQKGDIAEGYSVSREKKESFPLTVTSAQKNPTAFYLCASSRGGAGYTFGSGTRLTVV.

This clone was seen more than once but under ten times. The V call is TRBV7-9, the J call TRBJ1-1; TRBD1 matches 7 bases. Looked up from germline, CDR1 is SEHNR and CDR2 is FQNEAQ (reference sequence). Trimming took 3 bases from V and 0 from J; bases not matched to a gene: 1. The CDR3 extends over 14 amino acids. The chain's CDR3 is CASSFDRVNTEAFF. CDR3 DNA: TGTGCCAGCAGCTTTGACAGGGTGAACACTGAAGCTTTCTTT. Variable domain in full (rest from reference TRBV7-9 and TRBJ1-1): DTGVSQNPRHKITKRGQNVTFRCDPISEHNRLYWYRQTLGQGPEFLTYFQNEAQLEKSRLLSDRFSAERPKGSFSTLEIQRTEQGDSAMYLCASSFDRVNTEAFFGQGTRLTVV.

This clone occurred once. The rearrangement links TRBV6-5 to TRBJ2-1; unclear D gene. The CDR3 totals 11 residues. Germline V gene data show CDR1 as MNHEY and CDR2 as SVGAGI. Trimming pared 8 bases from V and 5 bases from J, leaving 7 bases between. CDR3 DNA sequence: TGTGCCAGCCGTAGGGACAATGAGCAGTTCTTC. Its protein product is CASRRDNEQFF.

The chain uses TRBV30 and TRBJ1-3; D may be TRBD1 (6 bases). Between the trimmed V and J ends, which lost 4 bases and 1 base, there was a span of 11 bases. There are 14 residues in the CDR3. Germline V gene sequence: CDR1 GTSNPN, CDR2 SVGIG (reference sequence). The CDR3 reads CAWTLRGSGNTIYF. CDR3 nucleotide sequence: TGTGCCTGGACTCTCAGGGGATCTGGAAACACCATATATTTT.

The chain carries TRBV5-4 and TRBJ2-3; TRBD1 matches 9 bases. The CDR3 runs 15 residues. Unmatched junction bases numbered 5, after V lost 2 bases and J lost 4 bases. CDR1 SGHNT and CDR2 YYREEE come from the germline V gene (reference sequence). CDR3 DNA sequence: TGTGCCAGCAGCTTAGCGGGACAGGGTTCAGATACGCAGTATTTT. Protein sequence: CASSLAGQGSDTQYF.

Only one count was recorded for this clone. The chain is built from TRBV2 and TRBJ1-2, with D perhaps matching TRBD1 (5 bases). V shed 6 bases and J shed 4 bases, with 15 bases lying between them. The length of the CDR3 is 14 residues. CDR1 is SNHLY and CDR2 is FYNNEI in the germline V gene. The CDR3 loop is CASSWGPRVYGYTF. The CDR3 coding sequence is TGTGCCAGCAGCTGGGGCCCAAGAGTCTATGGCTACACCTTC.

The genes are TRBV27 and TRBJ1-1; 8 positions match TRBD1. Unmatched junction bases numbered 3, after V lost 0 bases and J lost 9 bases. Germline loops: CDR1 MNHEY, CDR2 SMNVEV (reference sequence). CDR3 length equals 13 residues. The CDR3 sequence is CASSLSGRGQAFF. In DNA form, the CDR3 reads TGTGCCAGCAGTTTATCGGGCAGGGGGCAAGCTTTCTTT.

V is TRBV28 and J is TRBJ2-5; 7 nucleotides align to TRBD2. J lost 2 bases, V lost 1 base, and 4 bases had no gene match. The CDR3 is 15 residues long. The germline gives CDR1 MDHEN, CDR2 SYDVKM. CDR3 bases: TGTGCCAGCAGTTTATCCGGCGGGGGACAAGAGACCCAGTACTTC. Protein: CASSLSGGGQETQYF.

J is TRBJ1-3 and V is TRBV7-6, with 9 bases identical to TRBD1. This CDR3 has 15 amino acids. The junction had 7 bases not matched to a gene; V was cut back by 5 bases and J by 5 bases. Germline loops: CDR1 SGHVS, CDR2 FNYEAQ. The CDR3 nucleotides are TGTGCCAGCAGCACAGGGACAGGGATAAGAAACACCATATATTTT. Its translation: CASSTGTGIRNTIYF.

In DNA form, the CDR3 reads TGTGCCAGCAGTACCGGCGCCCAGGGAGGAAAAGCTTTCTTT. Residues: CASSTGAQGGKAFF. The rearrangement joins TRBV6-5 to TRBJ1-1; perhaps TRBD1 as D (5 bases). Germline lookup yields CDR1 MNHEY and CDR2 SVGAGI. The V gene lost 5 bases and the J gene lost 9 bases, with 19 bases spanning the gap. The CDR3 covers 14 residues.

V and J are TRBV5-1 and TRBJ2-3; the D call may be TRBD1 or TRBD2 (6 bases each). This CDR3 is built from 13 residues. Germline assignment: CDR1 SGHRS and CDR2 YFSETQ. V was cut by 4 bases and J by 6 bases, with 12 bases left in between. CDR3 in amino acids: CASSPGGWDTQYF. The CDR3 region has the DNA TGCGCCAGCAGCCCCGGGGGCTGGGATACGCAGTATTTT.

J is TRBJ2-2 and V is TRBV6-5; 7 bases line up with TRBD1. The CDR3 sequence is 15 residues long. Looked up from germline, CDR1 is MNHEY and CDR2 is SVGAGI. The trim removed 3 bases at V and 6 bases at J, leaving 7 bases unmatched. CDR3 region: CASSYQTGLSGELFF. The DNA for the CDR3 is TGTGCCAGCAGTTATCAGACAGGGTTGTCCGGGGAGCTGTTTTTT.

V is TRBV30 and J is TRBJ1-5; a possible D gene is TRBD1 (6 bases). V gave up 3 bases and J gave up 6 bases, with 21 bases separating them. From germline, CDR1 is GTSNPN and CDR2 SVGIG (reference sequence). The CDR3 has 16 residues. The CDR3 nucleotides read TGTGCCTGGAGCGTTACAGGGACTACTCCCGCTCAGCCCCAGCATTTT. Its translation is CAWSVTGTTPAQPQHF. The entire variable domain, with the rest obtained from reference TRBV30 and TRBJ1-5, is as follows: SQTIHQWPATLVQPVGSPLSLECTVEGTSNPNLYWYRQAAGRGLQLLFYSVGIGQISSEVPQNLSASRPQDRQFILSSKKLLLSDSGFYLCAWSVTGTTPAQPQHFGDGTRLSIL.

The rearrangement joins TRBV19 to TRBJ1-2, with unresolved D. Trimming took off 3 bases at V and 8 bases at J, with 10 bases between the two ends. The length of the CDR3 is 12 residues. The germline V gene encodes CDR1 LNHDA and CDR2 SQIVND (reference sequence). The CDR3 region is CASSISGRGYTF. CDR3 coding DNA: TGTGCCAGTAGTATTTCTGGGCGAGGCTACACCTTC. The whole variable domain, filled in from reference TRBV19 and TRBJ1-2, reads DGGITQSPKYLFRKEGQNVTLSCEQNLNHDAMYWYRQDPGQGLRLIYYSQIVNDFQKGDIAEGYSVSREKKESFPLTVTSAQKNPTAFYLCASSISGRGYTFGSGTRLTVV.

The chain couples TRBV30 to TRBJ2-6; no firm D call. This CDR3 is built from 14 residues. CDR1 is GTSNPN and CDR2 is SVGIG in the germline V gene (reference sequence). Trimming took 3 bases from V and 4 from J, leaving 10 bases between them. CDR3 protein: CAWSYGLGANVLTF. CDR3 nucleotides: TGTGCCTGGAGCTACGGTTTGGGGGCCAACGTCCTGACTTTC.